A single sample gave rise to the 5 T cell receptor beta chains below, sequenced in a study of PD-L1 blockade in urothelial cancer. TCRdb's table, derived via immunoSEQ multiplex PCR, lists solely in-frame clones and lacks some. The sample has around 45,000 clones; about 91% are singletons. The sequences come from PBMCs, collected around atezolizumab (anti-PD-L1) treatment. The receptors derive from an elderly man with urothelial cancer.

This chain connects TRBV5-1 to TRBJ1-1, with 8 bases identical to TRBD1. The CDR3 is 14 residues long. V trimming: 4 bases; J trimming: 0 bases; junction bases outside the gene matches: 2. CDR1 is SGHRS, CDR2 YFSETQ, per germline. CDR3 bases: TGCGCCAGCAGCCGGGACAGGATGAACACTGAAGCTTTCTTT. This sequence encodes CASSRDRMNTEAFF.

CDR3 loop: CASSLTGLANNEQFF. In DNA form, the CDR3 reads TGTGCCAGCAGCCTTACGGGACTAGCAAACAATGAGCAGTTCTTC. The chain employs TRBV7-8 and TRBJ2-1; 9 positions agree with TRBD2. This CDR3 is 15 amino acids long. Germline assignment: CDR1 SGHVS and CDR2 FQNEAQ. With 5 bases clipped from V and 5 bases from J, the junction kept 7 bases outside the gene matches.

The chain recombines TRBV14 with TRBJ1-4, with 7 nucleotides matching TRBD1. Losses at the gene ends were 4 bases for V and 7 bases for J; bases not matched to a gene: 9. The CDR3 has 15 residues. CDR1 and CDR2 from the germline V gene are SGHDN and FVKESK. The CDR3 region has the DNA TGTGCCAGCAGCCCTCGGCCCGGGACAGCTGAAAAACTGTTTTTT. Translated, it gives CASSPRPGTAEKLFF.

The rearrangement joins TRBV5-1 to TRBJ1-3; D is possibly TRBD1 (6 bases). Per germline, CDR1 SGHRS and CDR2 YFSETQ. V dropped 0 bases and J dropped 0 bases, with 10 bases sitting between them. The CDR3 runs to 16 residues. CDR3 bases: TGCGCCAGCAGCTTGGCAGGGGCAAACTCTGGAAACACCATATATTTT. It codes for CASSLAGANSGNTIYF.

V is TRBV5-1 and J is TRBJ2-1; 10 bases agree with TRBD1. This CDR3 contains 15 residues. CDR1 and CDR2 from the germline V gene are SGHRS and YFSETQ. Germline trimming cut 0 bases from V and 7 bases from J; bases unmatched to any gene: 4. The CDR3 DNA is TGCGCCAGCAGCTTGGATGGGACAGGGGCAAATGAGCAGTTCTTC. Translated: CASSLDGTGANEQFF.